Sequencing of this T cell receptor beta chain was carried out in a study of blood T cell repertoires in COVID-19. Original processing notes: For nucleated cells, counts were estimated from reference gene primer amplification. Only in-frame clones appear in the TCRdb table, and some are missing; sequencing was by immunoSEQ multiplex PCR. That table furnishes V, J and clone size, whereas the DNA furnished D and trimming. The table lists around 250,000 clones, approximately 89% of them singletons. The CDR3 has 12 residues. V shed 2 bases and J shed 6 bases, with 7 bases lying between them. Germline CDR1 is MNHNS and CDR2 is SASEGT.

Sequencing was done on a sample of peripheral blood. The chain carries TRBV6-1 and TRBJ1-2; no definite D call. The clonotype originates from a woman in her sixties who had recovered from COVID-19. The CDR3 DNA reads as TGTGCCAGCAGTGAATCCGGGAATGGCTACACCTTC. Amino acids: CASSESGNGYTF.